This T cell receptor (beta chain) was recovered during a study of graft-versus-host responses after intestinal transplantation. TCRdb keeps only in-frame clones here, not all; method: immunoSEQ multiplex PCR. There are roughly 96,000 clones in the sample; roughly nine tenths occur only once, and roughly 0.5% lies in the top ten. A word on this clone: The antigen is not known.

This sequence was found in a human donor who received an intestinal transplant. The starting material was unstimulated CD8+ T cells sorted from spleen or lymph node cells, obtained before intestinal transplant.

The CDR3 nucleotides read TGTGCCAGCAGTGGGGGACAGGGTCCCTACGAGCAGTACTTC. It specifies CASSGGQGPYEQYF. The V call is TRBV6-1, the J call TRBJ2-7, with 9 bases that match TRBD1. CDR1 MNHNS and CDR2 SASEGT come from the germline V gene. This CDR3 contains 14 residues. V dropped 4 bases and J dropped 2; count of bases not matched to a gene: 3.